These 18 T cell receptor beta chains were sequenced from one sample in a study of blood T cell repertoires in COVID-19. The protocol was immunoSEQ multiplex PCR, while the TCRdb copy is restricted to in-frame clones and leaves out a portion. The profile shows 250,000 to 350,000 clones, around 91% of them singletons. Sample: peripheral blood. These receptor sequences come from a woman aged 55-75 years with acute or convalescent COVID-19.

The chain joins TRBV28 to TRBJ1-2, with 7 bases fitting TRBD1. The CDR3 contains 16 residues. V lost 6 bases, J lost 2 bases, and 12 bases stayed unmatched. Looked up from germline, CDR1 is MDHEN and CDR2 is SYDVKM. The CDR3 bases are TGTGCCAGCAGCTGGGGGGCAGGGGGGAAAAACTATGGCTACACCTTC. This codes for CASSWGAGGKNYGYTF.

Points on this clone: The sample holds other DNA sequences that translate to the same CDR3. The chain has TRBV19 and TRBJ2-7; a weak D match, TRBD2 (5 bases). Germline V lookup: CDR1 LNHDA, CDR2 SQIVND (reference sequence). V was cut by 2 bases and J by 3 bases, with 8 bases left in between. The CDR3 runs 13 residues. CDR3 in amino acids: CASSISRDYEQYF. The CDR3 coding sequence is TGTGCCAGTAGTATATCGAGGGACTACGAGCAGTACTTC.

The rearrangement joins TRBV28 to TRBJ2-2; possibly TRBD2 for D (5 bases). V shed 8 bases and J shed 1 base, with 11 bases lying between them. Germline loops: CDR1 MDHEN, CDR2 SYDVKM. The CDR3 consists of 14 residues. The CDR3 DNA is TGTGCCAGCGCCGCCGGAGGGAACACCGGGGAGCTGTTTTTT. Protein sequence: CASAAGGNTGELFF.

This chain connects TRBV19 to TRBJ2-7; D gene uncertain. Looked up from germline, CDR1 is LNHDA and CDR2 is SQIVND (reference sequence). CDR3 size: 15 residues. The V end was cut by 8 bases, the J end by 3 bases, with 20 bases between. Written as DNA, the CDR3 is TGTGCCAGTGAAAGCAGGTATCCCGGAAACTACGAGCAGTACTTC. This translates into CASESRYPGNYEQYF.

The genes are TRBV5-6 and TRBJ1-6, with 10 bases matching TRBD1. Losses at the gene ends were 4 bases for V and 0 bases for J; bases not matched to a gene: 1. This CDR3 contains 16 residues. Germline V gene sequence: CDR1 SGHDT, CDR2 YYEEEE. This CDR3 reads CASSRDRGSYNSPLHF. For the CDR3, the DNA is TGTGCCAGCAGCCGGGACAGGGGCTCCTATAATTCACCCCTCCACTTT.

The CDR3 sequence is CASSSRTSGTSTDTQYF. CDR3 sequence (DNA): TGTGCCAGCAGCTCTCGGACTAGCGGGACTAGCACAGATACGCAGTATTTT. The chain is built from TRBV11-3 and TRBJ2-3, with TRBD2 matching over 12 bases. Trimming removed 4 bases from V and 0 bases from J; junction bases left unmatched: 5. Germline V lookup: CDR1 SGHNT, CDR2 YENEEA. CDR3 length equals 17 residues.

This clone has only one observation. This rearrangement joins TRBV7-2 to TRBJ1-2; 11 nucleotides align to TRBD1. This CDR3 contains 15 residues. V lost 3 bases, J lost 6 bases, and 6 bases stayed unmatched. Looked up from germline, CDR1 is SGHTA and CDR2 is FQGNSA. The CDR3 DNA sequence: TGTGCCAGCAGCTTGTTTGGGACAGGGGGTGATGGCTACACCTTC. As protein: CASSLFGTGGDGYTF.

The gene calls are TRBV5-8 and TRBJ2-1; TRBD2 matches at 9 bases. The length of the CDR3 is 17 residues. CDR1 SGHTS and CDR2 YDEGEE come from the germline V gene. V was pared by 3 bases and J by 3 bases, with 10 bases of the junction left unmatched. The CDR3 sequence is CASSSGFGLAYYNEQFF. DNA for the CDR3: TGTGCCAGCAGCTCGGGTTTCGGACTAGCGTACTACAATGAGCAGTTCTTC.

This clone was seen a single time. The chain joins TRBV9 to TRBJ2-1; D is unresolved. This CDR3 has 12 amino acids. Trimming removed 0 bases from V and 10 bases from J, with 8 bases in between. Germline CDR1 SGDLS, CDR2 YYNGEE. The CDR3 loop is CASSVASREQFF. CDR3 nucleotides: TGTGCCAGCAGCGTAGCGAGTCGGGAGCAGTTCTTC.

The chain couples TRBV9 to TRBJ2-2, with 11 positions matching TRBD1. The CDR3 is 16 residues long. CDR1 SGDLS and CDR2 YYNGEE come from the germline V gene. With V trimmed by 4 bases and J by 2 bases, 4 bases remained unmatched. In DNA, the CDR3 is TGTGCCAGCAGCACGCGGACAGGGGGCAACACCGGGGAGCTGTTTTTT. Its translation: CASSTRTGGNTGELFF.

This rearrangement joins TRBV14 to TRBJ1-2; 8 bases are a match to TRBD1. The germline V gene has CDR1 SGHDN and CDR2 FVKESK. The J segment lost 7 bases and the V segment lost 1 base, leaving 5 bases of the junction unmatched. The CDR3 is 14 amino acids. The CDR3 reads CASSQVAQGAGYTF. The CDR3 nucleotides read TGTGCCAGCAGCCAAGTTGCGCAGGGGGCTGGCTACACCTTC.

The chain uses TRBV7-3 and TRBJ2-7; D remains unclear. CDR1 is SGHTA, CDR2 FQGTGA, per germline. This CDR3 has 12 residues. Trimming removed 5 bases from V and 2 bases from J, with 7 bases in between. In DNA form, the CDR3 reads TGTGCCAGCAGCCCGTCCCCCTACGAGCAGTACTTC. Its translation is CASSPSPYEQYF.

The V call is TRBV19, the J call TRBJ1-1, with D uncertain. Germline-derived CDR1 and CDR2 are LNHDA and SQIVND (reference sequence). V was shortened by 3 bases and J by 0 bases, with 11 bases between the two germline ends. CDR3 length equals 15 residues. CDR3: CASSIEGSLNTEAFF. In nucleotides, the CDR3 is TGTGCCAGTAGTATCGAGGGCAGCCTGAACACTGAAGCTTTCTTT.

The chain joins TRBV7-2 to TRBJ1-6; no reliable D call. The CDR3 length is 16 residues. V was clipped by 4 bases and J by 9 bases, with 19 bases between them. In germline, CDR1 is SGHTA, CDR2 FQGNSA. CDR3 sequence reads: CASSSGGGRLSSPLHF. Here the CDR3 DNA reads TGTGCCAGCAGCTCTGGCGGAGGGAGACTCAGTTCACCCCTCCACTTT.

V usage is TRBV6-6 and J usage is TRBJ2-1; tentative D call: TRBD2 (5 bases). Germline CDR1 and CDR2: MNHNY and SVGAGI (reference sequence). With 0 bases removed from V and 15 bases from J, the gap between germline ends came to 12 bases. The CDR3 is made up of 12 amino acids. The CDR3 nucleotides are TGTGCCAGCAGTTACTCCGGGGTCGGTTTGTTCTTC. Translated: CASSYSGVGLFF.

This clone appeared once. This sequence joins TRBV5-5 and TRBJ2-6, with D unresolved. Germline lookup yields CDR1 SGHKS and CDR2 YYEKEE (reference sequence). The CDR3 runs 18 residues. V lost 4 bases, J lost 0 bases, and 17 bases lay in between. The CDR3 region has the DNA TGTGCCAGCAGCCCCTCCCCTAGACGAAGCTCTGGGGCCAACGTCCTGACTTTC. Translated, it gives CASSPSPRRSSGANVLTF.

CDR3 coding DNA: TGTGCCAGCAGCCAAGATCAGGGACAGCCCCAGCATTTT. Residues: CASSQDQGQPQHF. V gene TRBV3-1 (or the pseudogene TRBV3-2) combines with J gene TRBJ1-5, with D maybe TRBD1 (5 bases). CDR3 size: 13 residues. CDR1 and CDR2 (germline): LGHDT, YNNKEL (reference sequence). Deletions cut 0 bases from V and 7 bases from J, with 7 bases between.

The J gene is TRBJ2-7, the V gene TRBV7-3; tentatively, D is TRBD1 (5 bases). The CDR3 covers 15 residues. V shed 5 bases and J shed 2 bases, with 16 bases lying between them. The germline V gene has CDR1 SGHTA and CDR2 FQGTGA. DNA for the CDR3: TGTGCCAGCAGCCCCATACGACAGCCTACCTACGAGCAGTACTTC. Its translation is CASSPIRQPTYEQYF.